The 9 T cell receptor beta chains given below trace back to one sample, sequenced in a study of shared clonotypes between healthy human individuals. Generated by immunoSEQ multiplex PCR, the TCRdb table keeps only in-frame clones and is missing some. The table lists around 1,100,000 clones, 60% to 85% of them singletons, with 0.89% in the top ten. The sample comprised memory CD4+ T cells from PBMCs. The subset denotes: CD45RA-negative fraction. The receptors derive from a man younger than 35 in good health. Some clones in this sample may be carry-over from other donors' samples.

This clone turned up a few times. The J gene is TRBJ2-3, the V gene TRBV28; 12 nucleotides match TRBD2. The V gene end was trimmed by 5 bases and the J gene end by 3 bases; junction bases not matched to a gene: 12. Germline-derived CDR1 and CDR2 are MDHEN and SYDVKM. This CDR3 spans 18 amino acids. CDR3 DNA sequence: TGTGCCAGCAGTACCCTCAAATGGACTAGCGGGAAGACAGATACGCAGTATTTT. It translates to CASSTLKWTSGKTDTQYF. The full variable domain, with the rest looked up from reference TRBV28 and TRBJ2-3, is DVKVTQSSRYLVKRTGEKVFLECVQDMDHENMFWYRQDPGLGLRLIYFSYDVKMKEKGDIPEGYSVSREKKERFSLILESASTNQTSMYLCASSTLKWTSGKTDTQYFGPGTRLTVL.

This clone was counted at least ten times. This sample also contains other DNA sequences that code for the same CDR3. The chain employs TRBV6-6 and TRBJ1-2, with 7 bases identical to TRBD1. J was trimmed by 0 bases and V by 6 bases; bases with no gene match: 4. Germline V gene data show CDR1 as MNHNY and CDR2 as SVGAGI (reference sequence). The CDR3 loop spans 14 amino acids. The CDR3 nucleotides are TGTGCCAGCAGCCCCGGGACAGCTAACTATGGCTACACCTTC. Protein sequence: CASSPGTANYGYTF.

This clone was observed a handful of times. The chain employs TRBV30 and TRBJ1-1; no clear D gene. Germline CDR1 is GTSNPN and CDR2 is SVGIG (reference sequence). The V gene lost 4 bases and the J gene lost 2 bases, with 11 bases spanning the gap. The CDR3 consists of 13 residues. The CDR3 region has the DNA TGTGCCTGGATAGGACTTTCTAACACTGAAGCTTTCTTT. Its translation is CAWIGLSNTEAFF.

This clone has only one observation. The J gene is TRBJ2-7, the V gene TRBV5-1; D is possibly TRBD1 or TRBD2 (6 bases each). V was trimmed by 4 bases and J by 4 bases, leaving 15 bases between them. The germline V gene has CDR1 SGHRS and CDR2 YFSETQ. The CDR3 loop spans 14 amino acids. CDR3 amino acids: CASSRVGGGYEQYF. CDR3 in DNA: TGCGCCAGCAGCCGTGTCGGGGGCGGGTACGAGCAGTACTTC.

V gene TRBV28 combines with J gene TRBJ2-7, with D hard to call. This CDR3 is built from 20 residues. The germline V and J ends were trimmed by 3 bases and 1 base, with 28 bases remaining between them. Germline lookup yields CDR1 MDHEN and CDR2 SYDVKM. For the CDR3, the DNA is TGTGCCAGCAGTTTTGGGTCATTTACAGTTGACAAGGTGAGGTCCTACGAGCAGTACTTC. Amino acid sequence: CASSFGSFTVDKVRSYEQYF.

The V call is TRBV20-1, the J call TRBJ2-7; D is ambiguous. CDR1 DFQATT and CDR2 SNEGSKA come from the germline V gene (reference sequence). Between the trimmed V and J ends, which lost 0 bases and 7 bases, there was a span of 7 bases. CDR3 size: 11 residues. The CDR3 protein is CSARDYMEQYF. The CDR3 DNA reads TGCAGTGCTAGAGATTACATGGAGCAGTACTTC.

The gene calls are TRBV19 and TRBJ1-5; maybe TRBD1 (5 bases). V was clipped by 9 bases and J by 4 bases, with 16 bases between them. From germline, CDR1 is LNHDA and CDR2 SQIVND (reference sequence). The CDR3 is 14 amino acids. CDR3 bases: TGTGCCAGCAGAACGTTCGGGGGAAATCAGCCCCAGCATTTT. This sequence encodes CASRTFGGNQPQHF.

The V gene is TRBV5-8, the J gene TRBJ2-7; D might be TRBD2 (5 bases). Trimming left V 3 bases short and J 2 bases short, with 15 bases between. The germline V gene encodes CDR1 SGHTS and CDR2 YDEGEE. This CDR3 comprises 15 residues. CDR3: CASSSGWRGPYEQYF. As DNA, the CDR3 is TGTGCCAGCAGCTCTGGGTGGAGAGGGCCCTACGAGCAGTACTTC.

This clone was counted only a few times. The chain combines TRBV5-6 with TRBJ1-5, with D possibly matching TRBD1 (5 bases). Germline assignment: CDR1 SGHDT and CDR2 YYEEEE. The CDR3 is 16 amino acids. Between the trimmed V and J ends, which lost 1 base and 3 bases, there was a span of 14 bases. The DNA of the CDR3 is TGTGCCAGCAGCTTGAGTGTGGGGGTTCCCAATCAGCCCCAGCATTTT. Encoded protein: CASSLSVGVPNQPQHF.